This T cell receptor (beta chain) was identified during a study of T cell responses to AZD1222 COVID-19 vaccine (dated by TCRdb to the early 2020s). For the wider study: TCR sequencing covered some 250 trial participants: about 210 given two doses of AZD1222 and about 26 given two doses of MenACWY control vaccine. Enrollment into the trials was organized by age into subgroups of 18-55, 56-69 and 70-plus years, and those subgroups contained roughly 140, 27 and 60 TCR-sequenced participants, respectively. The full study reports these points: Most participants were white British and females outnumbered males, and the authors suggested that clonal diversity may have been underestimated. Because no day 14 peak-response samples were available, the repertoires could be characterized only after the peak T cell response. After two AZD1222 doses, spike-specific TCR breadth and depth were significantly higher than at day 0 and than in MenACWY recipients. Conclusions about previously exposed vaccinees were limited because only six AZD1222 recipients were SARS-CoV-2 seropositive at baseline. The 56-69-year group was small, and its depth increase did not reach significance, likely because of low power. CD4 TCRs associated with the vaccine covered the entire spike protein, and the dominant responses were in regions 160-218 and 743-854. Reportedly, close to half of the unique spike-specific TCRs recognized epitopes lying outside the regions that are mutated in the B.1.351 and B.1.1.7 variants.

The CDR3 regions of human TCRbeta chains were analyzed by immunosequencing. The authors' pipeline ran thus. Repertoire TCRs were matched against a reference library of SARS-CoV-2-specific TCRs generated with the MIRA antigen-specificity platform. Breadth was defined as the fraction of unique TCRs that were SARS-CoV-2-associated. Depth was defined as the fraction of total T cells that were SARS-CoV-2-associated. Using the MIRA data, each spike-specific TCR was mapped to the spike region that the TCR reacts to and placed in a CD4 or CD8 class. Log10-transformed breadth and depth values were compared by one-way ANOVA with Sidak's multiple comparisons tests. TCRdb carries this immuneACCESS record with in-frame sequences only. Its versions omit some clonotypes, under half of them owing to an unresolved V gene in the studies checked, with the rest unexplained. That table gives V, J and clone size, and the DNA gave D and trimming. Across this sample there are 80,000 or so clones, with about nine tenths seen only once. 4.5% of the sample belongs to the ten largest clones.

Unmatched junction bases come to 2, with V trimmed by 5 bases and J by 2 bases. The CDR3 starts with the cysteine, ends with the phenylalanine, and has 13 residues. The entry retains the CDR3 DNA only, 39 bases that are in frame from base 1. The germline V gene (reference sequence) yields GTSNPN for CDR1 and SVGIG for CDR2. Details on this clone: Its specific antigen is unknown. Base quality data are lacking; no much larger clone is found one base away.

The time point label corresponds to: baseline before first vaccination. The intended sense of this specimen's treatment or condition label: meningococcal conjugate vaccine given as trial control. Samples from vaccinated people were obtained from the UK trials COV001 and COV002, which included a single-blind randomized controlled phase 2/3 trial of AZD1222 (ChAdOx1 nCoV-19) in healthy adults. Trial participant PBMC samples were collected at day 0 and day 28 after the second dose for TCRbeta chain sequencing. The receptor comes from an adult in good health. The sequence links TRBV30 to TRBJ2-7, with 11 middle bases fitting TRBD2. The specimen comprised peripheral blood, sampled on day 0 of MenACWY control vaccination. The bases are TGTGCCTGGGGGGGACTAGCGGCCTACGAGCAGTACTTC. Its coded protein is CAWGGLAAYEQYF.